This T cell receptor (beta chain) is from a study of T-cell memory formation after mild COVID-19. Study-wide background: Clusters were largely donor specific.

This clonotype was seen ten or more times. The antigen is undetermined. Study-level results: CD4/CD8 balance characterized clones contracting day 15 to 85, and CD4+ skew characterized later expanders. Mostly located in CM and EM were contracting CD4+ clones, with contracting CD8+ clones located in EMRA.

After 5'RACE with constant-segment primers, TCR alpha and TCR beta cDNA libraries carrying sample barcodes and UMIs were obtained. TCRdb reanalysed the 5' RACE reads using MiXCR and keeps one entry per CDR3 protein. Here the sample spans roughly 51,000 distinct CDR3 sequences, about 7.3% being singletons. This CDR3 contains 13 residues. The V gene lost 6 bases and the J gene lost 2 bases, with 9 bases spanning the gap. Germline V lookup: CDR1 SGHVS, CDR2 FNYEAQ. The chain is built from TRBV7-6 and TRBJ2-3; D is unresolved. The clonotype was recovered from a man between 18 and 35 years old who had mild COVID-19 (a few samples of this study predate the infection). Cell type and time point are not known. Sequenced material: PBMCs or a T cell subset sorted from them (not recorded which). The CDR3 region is CASSRGVTDTQYF. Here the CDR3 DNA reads TGTGCCAGCAGTCGCGGTGTCACAGATACGCAGTATTTT.